Each of the 15 T cell receptor beta chains below was sequenced from the same sample in a study of OX40 agonist ivuxolimab in advanced cancers. Libraries were prepared by immunoSEQ multiplex PCR; TCRdb keeps only in-frame clonotypes and omits some of them. The sample shows approximately 89,000 clones, 87% of them seen only once. The material sequenced was CD4+ or CD8+ T cells sorted from blood, taken in a trial of the OX40 agonist ivuxolimab. The receptor set was obtained from an adult with an advanced solid tumor such as melanoma, head and neck, liver or kidney cancer.

V gene TRBV29-1 combines with J gene TRBJ2-7; perhaps TRBD1 as D (6 bases). Between the trimmed V and J ends, which lost 3 bases and 2 bases, there was a span of 11 bases. The CDR3 has 13 amino acids. Germline CDR1 SQVTM, CDR2 ANQGSEA. The CDR3 loop is CSVEEDRTYEQYF. CDR3 sequence (DNA): TGCAGCGTTGAGGAGGACAGAACCTACGAGCAGTACTTC.

V gene TRBV9 combines with J gene TRBJ1-3; D ambiguous. This CDR3 is built from 16 residues. Germline V gene data show CDR1 as SGDLS and CDR2 as YYNGEE. Trimming removed 0 bases at V and 1 base at J, with 11 bases between. The CDR3 nucleotides are TGTGCCAGCAGCGTAGGGATTGGGCAATCTGGAAACACCATATATTTT. Translated: CASSVGIGQSGNTIYF.

This rearrangement joins TRBV5-1 to TRBJ1-2; no clear D. Germline CDR1 is SGHRS and CDR2 is YFSETQ. Trimming pared 4 bases from V and 7 bases from J, leaving 14 bases between. The CDR3 consists of 13 residues. As DNA, the CDR3 is TGCGCCAGCAGCGTCGGCCGGGCCGGTGGCTACACCTTC. Translating gives CASSVGRAGGYTF.

The chain uses TRBV5-4 and TRBJ2-7, with 8 bases lining up with TRBD1. In germline, CDR1 is SGHNT, CDR2 YYREEE (reference sequence). This CDR3 region has 18 residues. Trimming at V came to 4 bases and at J to 6 bases, leaving 21 bases not matched to a gene. The CDR3 coding sequence is TGTGCCAGCAGCGACAGGCCTTGGGACAGGCAGAGCCTCGCCGAGCAGTACTTC. Its translation is CASSDRPWDRQSLAEQYF.

The CDR3 bases are TGCGCCAGCAGCTTGGCCAGGGGGGGCCGCGATGAGCAGTTCTTC. It translates to CASSLARGGRDEQFF. This chain links TRBV5-1 with TRBJ2-1; D possibly uses TRBD1 or TRBD2 (7 bases each). The germline V and J ends were trimmed by 0 bases and 8 bases, with 15 bases remaining between them. This CDR3 comprises 15 residues. CDR1 and CDR2 from the germline V gene are SGHRS and YFSETQ.

This chain joins TRBV5-8 and TRBJ2-1; 8 positions agree with TRBD1. In germline, CDR1 is SGHTS, CDR2 YDEGEE. The V segment lost 6 bases and the J segment 6 bases; nucleotides outside the gene matches: 8. This CDR3 spans 14 amino acids. CDR3 sequence (DNA): TGTGCCAGCATTCGACAGGGGTTGGTCAATGAGCAGTTCTTC. As protein: CASIRQGLVNEQFF.

Of note for this clone: Sequence at one end of the junction differs from germline and may be a read error. The rearrangement links TRBV11-2 to TRBJ1-2; 7 positions agree with TRBD1. The CDR3 covers 15 residues. Germline V gene sequence: CDR1 SGHAT, CDR2 FQNNGV. The CDR3 loop reads CASSLDRETNYGYTF. The CDR3 coding sequence is TGTGCCAGCAGCCTAGACAGGGAGACTAACTATGGCTACACCTTC.

DNA of the CDR3: TGCAGCGTTGCAGGGACAGGGAAGGGCTACACCTTC. This translates into CSVAGTGKGYTF. The rearrangement uses TRBV29-1 and TRBJ1-2; 9 bases map to TRBD1. This CDR3 region has 12 residues. Germline CDR1 is SQVTM and CDR2 is ANQGSEA. The J segment lost 8 bases and the V segment lost 4 bases, leaving 5 bases of the junction unmatched.

J is TRBJ2-2 and V is TRBV7-3; D unclear. The CDR3 consists of 13 residues. With 0 bases removed from V and 8 bases from J, the gap between germline ends came to 7 bases. Germline lookup yields CDR1 SGHTA and CDR2 FQGTGA. CDR3 protein: CASSLTTNGELFF. DNA of the CDR3: TGTGCCAGCAGCTTAACGACAAATGGGGAGCTGTTTTTT.

V is TRBV6-5 and J is TRBJ2-3; D is uncertain. The germline V gene encodes CDR1 MNHEY and CDR2 SVGAGI. This CDR3 contains 15 residues. V lost 7 bases and J lost 2, with 16 bases in between. CDR3 sequence: CASTIMGSDTDTQYF. The CDR3 DNA reads as TGTGCCAGCACCATCATGGGGTCGGACACAGATACGCAGTATTTT.

The V call is TRBV14, the J call TRBJ2-3, with 8 bases lining up with TRBD2. The CDR3 contains 19 residues. Trimming cost V 6 bases and J 4 bases; bases outside gene matches: 21. Per the germline V gene, CDR1 is SGHDN and CDR2 is FVKESK. CDR3 amino acids: CASSLSYSRGAYHPDTQYF. The CDR3 DNA sequence: TGTGCCAGCAGTCTATCTTACTCGCGGGGGGCCTATCACCCAGATACGCAGTATTTT.

The chain has TRBV18 and TRBJ1-1, with D possibly being TRBD1 (5 bases). CDR1 and CDR2 from the germline V gene are KGHSH and LQKENI. Trimming pared 5 bases from V and 1 base from J, leaving 11 bases between. The CDR3 has 14 residues. CDR3 DNA sequence: TGTGCCAGCTCAGTTCAGGGCCAGAACACTGAAGCTTTCTTT. Its protein is CASSVQGQNTEAFF.

V and J are TRBV5-1 and TRBJ1-1; D remains ambiguous. The CDR3 is 13 amino acids. Trimming cost V 7 bases and J 2 bases, with 12 bases left between them. In germline, CDR1 is SGHRS, CDR2 YFSETQ. CDR3 sequence reads: CASGPGVNTEAFF. The CDR3 nucleotides are TGCGCCAGCGGACCGGGAGTCAACACTGAAGCTTTCTTT. Using reference TRBV5-1 and TRBJ1-1 for the parts outside the CDR3, the full variable domain is KAGVTQTPRYLIKTRGQQVTLSCSPISGHRSVSWYQQTPGQGLQFLFEYFSETQRNKGNFPGRFSGRQFSNSRSEMNVSTLELGDSALYLCASGPGVNTEAFFGQGTRLTVV.

This clone appeared a single time. This chain links TRBV15 with TRBJ1-2; D gene unclear. Trimming shortened V by 0 bases and J by 3 bases, and 8 bases separated the two germline ends. Germline V gives CDR1 LNHNV, CDR2 YYDKDF (reference sequence). CDR3 length: 14 amino acids. CDR3 sequence (DNA): TGTGCCACCAGCAGAGATCTTTGGGACTATGGCTACACCTTC. This codes for CATSRDLWDYGYTF.

This chain joins TRBV5-8 and TRBJ2-3; the match to TRBD1 covers 7 bases. Unmatched junction bases numbered 7, after V lost 3 bases and J lost 0 bases. Germline CDR1 SGHTS, CDR2 YDEGEE. CDR3 length equals 16 residues. The CDR3 loop reads CASSSGQAASTDTQYF. As DNA, the CDR3 is TGTGCCAGCAGCTCTGGACAGGCAGCAAGCACAGATACGCAGTATTTT.